This TCR beta chain was identified in a study of control samples from healthy donors and cancer patients. The germline CDR1 and CDR2 sequences are LGHNA and YSLEER. There are 15 residues in the CDR3. The V end was cut by 0 bases, the J end by 3 bases, with 9 bases between. The repertoire was sequenced with immunoSEQ multiplex PCR; TCRdb's copy has only in-frame clones and lacks some. The sample holds 95,000 to 130,000 clones, around 89% seen once. This receptor was taken from a woman aged 70-85 years in good health. Sequencing was performed on blood. This chain links TRBV4-3 with TRBJ1-3, with no clear D. The CDR3 region has the DNA TGCGCCAGCAGCCAAGATGTGTTCGGTGGAAACACCATATATTTT. The encoded protein is CASSQDVFGGNTIYF.